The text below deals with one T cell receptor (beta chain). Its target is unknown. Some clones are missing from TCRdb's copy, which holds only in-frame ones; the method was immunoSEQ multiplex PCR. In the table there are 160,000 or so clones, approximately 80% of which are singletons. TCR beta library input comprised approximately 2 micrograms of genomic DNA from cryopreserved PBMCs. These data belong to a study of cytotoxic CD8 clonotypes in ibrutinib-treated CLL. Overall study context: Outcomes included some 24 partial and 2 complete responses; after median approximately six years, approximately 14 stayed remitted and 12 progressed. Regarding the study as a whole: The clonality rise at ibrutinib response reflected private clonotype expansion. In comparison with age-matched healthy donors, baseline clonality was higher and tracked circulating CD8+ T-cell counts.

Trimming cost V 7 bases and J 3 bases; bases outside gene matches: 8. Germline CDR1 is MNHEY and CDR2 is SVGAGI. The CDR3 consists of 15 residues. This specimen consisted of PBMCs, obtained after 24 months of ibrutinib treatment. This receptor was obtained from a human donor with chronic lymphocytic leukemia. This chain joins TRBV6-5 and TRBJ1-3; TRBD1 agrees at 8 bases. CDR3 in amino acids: CASTLTGADGNTIYF. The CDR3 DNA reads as TGTGCCAGCACTCTGACAGGGGCTGATGGAAACACCATATATTTT.